Given below is one T cell receptor beta chain in context. These data come from a study of blood T cell repertoires in COVID-19. Study context: Specimens from acute and convalescent COVID-19 originated in the United States, Italy and Spain. Sources were T cells, B-cell-depleted T cells, or PBMCs; the material itself was cDNA or gDNA.

In the authors' workflow: Nucleated cell counts were estimated from reference gene primer amplification. Repertoires were generated with immunoSEQ multiplex PCR, while TCRdb's copy carries only in-frame clones and drops some. That table gives V, J and clone size, and the DNA gave D and trimming. This sample has approximately 250,000 clones, with approximately 82% found just once. Sample: peripheral blood. The receptor was derived from a man in his sixties who had recovered from COVID-19.

The CDR3 reads CASSFWDRARGTEAFF. In DNA, the CDR3 is TGTGCCAGCAGCTTCTGGGACAGGGCACGGGGCACTGAAGCTTTCTTT. The rearrangement uses TRBV7-8 and TRBJ1-1, with 9 bases fitting TRBD1. V lost 3 bases to trimming and J lost 4 bases; unmatched junction nucleotides: 9. The CDR3 has 16 residues. Germline CDR1 SGHVS, CDR2 FQNEAQ. The full variable domain, in which reference TRBV7-8 and TRBJ1-1 provide the parts outside the CDR3, is GAGVSQSPRYKVAKRGQDVALRCDPISGHVSLFWYQQALGQGPEFLTYFQNEAQLDKSGLPSDRFFAERPEGSVSTLKIQRTQQEDSAVYLCASSFWDRARGTEAFFGQGTRLTVV.